These T cell receptor beta chains were read from a single sample in a study of blood T cell repertoires in COVID-19. Here immunoSEQ multiplex PCR was the method, and the copy in TCRdb shows in-frame clones only, minus some. The sample lists about 120,000 clones, nearly 90% occurring once. The sequencing input was peripheral blood. These receptor sequences come from a woman between 55 and 75 years old with COVID-19, enrolled during active disease. Both conserved end residues are part of each CDR3. D genes are given only for firm matches. Not all rows give a size; the values are once, few, many and, for expanded clones, a class.

cdr3_aa,cdr3_nt,v_call,d_call,clone_size,j_call
CASSLVTDGLYEQYF,TGCGCCAGCAGCTTGGTAACGGATGGACTCTACGAGCAGTACTTC,TRBV5-1,-,once,TRBJ2-7
CASSPRTGALSGNTIYF,TGTGCCAGCAGCCCGCGGACAGGGGCCCTCTCTGGAAACACCATATATTTT,TRBV4-2,TRBD1,-,TRBJ1-3
CASSGDRGLFTQYF,TGTGCCAGCAGTGGGGACAGGGGACTTTTTACGCAGTATTTT,TRBV2,TRBD1,-,TRBJ2-3
CASSSLIFGLYNSPLHF,TGTGCCAGCAGCTCTCTGATCTTTGGACTTTATAATTCACCCCTCCACTTT,TRBV11-2,-,-,TRBJ1-6
CASSQDPNSPLHF,TGTGCCAGCAGCCAAGATCCGAATTCACCCCTCCACTTT,TRBV3-1/TRBV3-2,-,-,TRBJ1-6
CATSIGTSTETQYF,TGTGCCACCAGCATCGGTACTAGCACTGAGACCCAGTACTTC,TRBV15,-,-,TRBJ2-5
CASSIYQTGDDSPLHF,TGTGCCAGTAGTATTTACCAAACAGGGGATGATTCACCCCTCCACTTT,TRBV19,TRBD1,-,TRBJ1-6
CASSGSGGTYNEQFF,TGTGCCAGCAGCGGTAGCGGCGGTACCTACAATGAGCAGTTCTTC,TRBV9,-,-,TRBJ2-1
CASSPHRGMKYF,TGTGCCAGCAGTCCTCACAGGGGTATGAAGTACTTC,TRBV27,TRBD1,-,TRBJ2-7
CASGNRDYTEAFF,TGTGCCAGCGGAAACAGGGATTACACTGAAGCTTTCTTT,TRBV7-9,-,-,TRBJ1-1
CASSVTVNTEAFF,TGTGCCAGCAGCGTAACAGTGAACACTGAAGCTTTCTTT,TRBV9,-,-,TRBJ1-1
CASSPLRGWDGNYEQYF,TGTGCCAGCAGCCCACTCAGGGGGTGGGACGGTAACTACGAGCAGTACTTC,TRBV3-1/TRBV3-2,TRBD1,-,TRBJ2-7
CASRGTPGTGELFF,TGTGCCAGCAGAGGCACTCCGGGGACCGGGGAGCTGTTTTTT,TRBV7-2,-,-,TRBJ2-2
CASSLGVYGMNTEAFF,TGTGCCAGCAGCTTAGGAGTATACGGGATGAACACTGAAGCTTTCTTT,TRBV11-1,-,-,TRBJ1-1
CASSSGTGVSYEQYF,TGTGCCAGCTCGTCCGGGACAGGGGTCTCCTACGAGCAGTACTTC,TRBV18,TRBD1,-,TRBJ2-7
CAITERGRTEAFF,TGTGCCATCACAGAACGGGGTCGGACTGAAGCTTTCTTT,TRBV10-3,-,-,TRBJ1-1
CASSDRENTGELFF,TGTGCCAGCAGTGACAGGGAGAACACCGGGGAGCTGTTTTTT,TRBV2,-,-,TRBJ2-2
CASSIDFRGPQHF,TGTGCCAGTAGTATAGATTTTCGGGGGCCCCAGCATTTT,TRBV19,-,-,TRBJ1-5
CASSIRDSLNSPLHF,TGTGCCAGCAGTATCCGGGACAGTCTTAATTCACCCCTCCACTTT,TRBV6-6,TRBD1,-,TRBJ1-6
CASSPTDRVAVGNSPLHF,TGTGCCAGCAGCCCAACCGACAGGGTGGCGGTTGGAAACTCACCCCTCCACTTT,TRBV7-8,TRBD1,few,TRBJ1-6
CASSVVPSVGLAGGNYNEQFF,TGTGCCAGCAGCGTAGTCCCTTCCGTAGGGCTAGCGGGGGGAAACTACAATGAGCAGTTCTTC,TRBV9,TRBD2,-,TRBJ2-1
CASSIGQGGEQYF,TGTGCCAGTAGTATAGGACAGGGTGGCGAGCAGTACTTC,TRBV19,TRBD1,-,TRBJ2-7
CASSFYPDTQYF,TGTGCCAGCAGTTTCTATCCAGATACGCAGTATTTT,TRBV12-3/TRBV12-4,-,-,TRBJ2-3
CASSQAPGEAYGYTF,TGTGCCAGCAGCCAAGCACCCGGGGAGGCCTATGGCTACACCTTC,TRBV4-2,-,-,TRBJ1-2
CASSRWTGRETQYF,TGCGCCAGCAGCAGGTGGACAGGTAGAGAGACCCAGTACTTC,TRBV5-1,TRBD1,-,TRBJ2-5
CASSSDRGYEQYF,TGCGCCAGCAGCTCGGACAGGGGTTACGAGCAGTACTTC,TRBV5-1,TRBD1,-,TRBJ2-7
CASSPPSGEAFF,TGTGCCAGCAGTCCCCCCAGTGGTGAAGCTTTCTTT,TRBV25-1,-,-,TRBJ1-1
CASTEQAGLQYF,TGTGCCAGCACTGAACAGGCAGGTCTGCAGTACTTC,TRBV12-3/TRBV12-4,-,-,TRBJ2-7
CASSPYPRNLNYDGSYEQYF,TGTGCCAGCAGCCCCTACCCCCGGAACCTTAACTACGATGGATCCTACGAGCAGTACTTC,TRBV7-6,-,-,TRBJ2-7
CASSLAQNNEQFF,TGTGCCAGCAGCTTAGCGCAGAACAATGAGCAGTTCTTC,TRBV7-2,-,-,TRBJ2-1
CASSPPGTGRYEQYF,TGTGCCAGCTCACCTCCCGGGACAGGGAGGTACGAGCAGTACTTC,TRBV18,TRBD1,-,TRBJ2-7
CASSSLREARETQYF,TGTGCCAGCAGCTCACTTCGGGAAGCCCGAGAGACCCAGTACTTC,TRBV5-4,-,-,TRBJ2-5
CASSGGGQETQYF,TGTGCCAGCAGCGGGGGCGGCCAAGAGACCCAGTACTTC,TRBV5-4,-,-,TRBJ2-5
CASSQRQGIYGYTF,TGTGCCAGCAGCCAACGACAGGGCATCTATGGCTACACCTTC,TRBV3-1/TRBV3-2,TRBD1,-,TRBJ1-2
CSVPELANYGYTF,TGCAGCGTACCCGAGTTAGCTAACTATGGCTACACCTTC,TRBV29-1,-,-,TRBJ1-2
CASSQGQGYTGELFF,TGTGCCAGTAGTCAAGGACAAGGGTACACCGGGGAGCTGTTTTTT,TRBV19,-,-,TRBJ2-2
CASSMTVTRTDTQYF,TGTGCCAGTAGTATGACAGTTACCCGCACAGATACGCAGTATTTT,TRBV19,-,-,TRBJ2-3
CASSLVGGIYNEQFF,TGCGCCAGCAGCCTCGTTGGGGGGATATACAATGAGCAGTTCTTC,TRBV5-1,-,-,TRBJ2-1
CASSVARGTEAFF,-,TRBV21-1,-,-,TRBJ1-1
CASSYLFRGSDSPLHF,TGTGCCAGCAGTTATTTGTTTCGAGGCTCGGATTCACCCCTCCACTTT,TRBV6-2/TRBV6-3,-,-,TRBJ1-6
CASSPWGGVADTQYF,TGTGCCAGCAGCCCGTGGGGCGGAGTCGCAGATACGCAGTATTTT,TRBV7-2,-,-,TRBJ2-3
CASSAIQTVFANTGELFF,TGTGCCAGCAGCGCAATACAGACAGTATTCGCGAACACCGGGGAGCTGTTTTTT,TRBV5-6,-,-,TRBJ2-2
CASSLTRGGGVYNEQFF,TGCGCCAGCAGCCTAACCCGGGGCGGGGGGGTCTACAATGAGCAGTTCTTC,TRBV4-3,TRBD2,-,TRBJ2-1
CASSRDGTGMEKLFF,TGCGCCAGCAGCCGAGACGGGACAGGGATGGAAAAACTGTTTTTT,TRBV4-3,TRBD1,-,TRBJ1-4
CASSSGQGVGDGYTF,TGTGCCAGCAGCTCGGGACAGGGGGTTGGGGATGGCTACACCTTC,TRBV5-4,TRBD1,-,TRBJ1-2
CASSREVKEYNEQFF,TGTGCCAGCAGCCGTGAAGTTAAGGAGTACAATGAGCAGTTCTTC,TRBV5-8,-,-,TRBJ2-1
CASRRDTEAFF,TGTGCCAGCAGACGGGACACTGAAGCTTTCTTT,TRBV27,-,once,TRBJ1-1
CATSRRGGSGDTQYF,TGTGCCACCAGCAGGCGGGGGGGGAGCGGAGATACGCAGTATTTT,TRBV15,TRBD2,once,TRBJ2-3
CASSFPDRGNDEQYF,TGTGCCAGCAGCTTTCCAGACAGGGGTAACGACGAGCAGTACTTC,TRBV7-9,TRBD1,-,TRBJ2-7
CASSVEVGRTYGYTF,TGTGCCAGCAGCGTAGAGGTTGGGAGGACGTATGGCTACACCTTC,TRBV9,-,-,TRBJ1-2
CASSQVLPGLDREQYF,TGTGCCAGCAGCCAAGTCCTCCCGGGACTAGATCGCGAGCAGTACTTC,TRBV14,TRBD2,-,TRBJ2-7
CASSFGGRLSEQYF,TGTGCCAGCAGCTTCGGGGGAAGGCTTTCCGAGCAGTACTTC,TRBV5-4,-,-,TRBJ2-7